Listed here is a single T cell receptor (beta chain). Clones were sequenced by immunoSEQ multiplex PCR, and TCRdb holds only the in-frame ones, with some missing. The sample lists fewer than 650,000 clones, less than 90% occurring once. Patients of the Seattle cohort, enrolled during active infection, were followed longitudinally. The length of the CDR3 is 17 residues. Germline V lookup: CDR1 SGHRS, CDR2 YFSETQ. Trimming took 6 bases from V and 2 from J; bases not matched to a gene: 14. The source of the sample is a study of blood T cell repertoires in COVID-19. This chain joins TRBV5-1 and TRBJ1-2; TRBD1 matches at 9 bases. Specimen: peripheral blood. The sequence derives from a woman aged 45-65 years with COVID-19, enrolled during active disease. CDR3 sequence (DNA): TGCGCCAGCACACCGGCAATAGGGGACAGGGCCAACTATGGCTACACCTTC. This sequence encodes CASTPAIGDRANYGYTF.